This entry features one T cell receptor (beta chain) sequence. Its antigen is undetermined. CD45RA-negative memory and CD45RA+ naive subsets were split from the CD4+ cells. The CDR3 spans 16 residues. In germline, CDR1 is LGHNT, CDR2 FRNRAP. With 7 bases removed from V and 0 bases from J, the gap between germline ends came to 15 bases. The data originate from a study of shared clonotypes between healthy human individuals. Method: immunoSEQ multiplex PCR; TCRdb's copy keeps in-frame clones and lacks some. The table includes some 1.5 million clones, 95% to 99% detected once. Regarding the study as a whole: Incomplete sequencing of sorted subsets was indicated by rarefaction despite large depth.

The rearrangement links TRBV12-5 to TRBJ2-2; D gene unclear. The clonotype originates from a man aged 25-45 years in good health. Input material: naive CD4+ T cells sorted from blood. The subset is: CD45RA+ positively selected. CDR3 amino acids: CASALALGTNTGELFF. CDR3 coding DNA: TGTGCTAGTGCTCTCGCCCTGGGGACGAACACCGGGGAGCTGTTTTTT.